Each of the 10 T cell receptor beta chains below was sequenced from the same sample in a study of early T cells in non-severe SARS-CoV-2 infection. TCRdb independently ran MiXCR on the 5' RACE reads; one entry per CDR3 protein. The sample holds some 28,000 distinct CDR3 sequences, under 6% seen once. Sequenced: whole blood. These receptors were obtained from an adult who was a healthcare worker with PCR-confirmed SARS-CoV-2 infection or an uninfected control (not recorded which).

This clonotype came up many times. This rearrangement joins TRBV5-6 to TRBJ1-2; tentatively, D is TRBD1 (6 bases). V was shortened by 4 bases and J by 6 bases, with 19 bases between the two germline ends. Germline V gene lookup returns CDR1 SGHDT and CDR2 YYEEEE. CDR3 length: 15 amino acids. This CDR3 is CASSPDPQGGDGYTF. CDR3 nucleotide sequence: TGTGCCAGCAGCCCGGACCCACAGGGCGGGGATGGCTACACCTTC.

This clonotype was recorded at least ten times. The CDR3 loop reads CASSIGAGIHGYTF. The CDR3 DNA follows: TGTGCCAGTAGTATCGGGGCAGGAATTCATGGCTACACCTTC. V usage is TRBV19 and J usage is TRBJ1-2; a weak D match, TRBD1 (5 bases). V lost 3 bases and J 6 bases, leaving 14 bases between the germline ends. CDR1 is LNHDA and CDR2 is SQIVND in the germline V gene (reference sequence). There are 14 residues in the CDR3.

Ten or more counts support this clonotype. This chain uses TRBV6-2 or TRBV6-3 with TRBJ2-1; D ambiguous. The germline CDR1 and CDR2 sequences are MNHEY and SVGEGT. CDR3 length: 15 amino acids. The ends were cut back, 6 bases at V and 6 bases at J, with 18 bases in the middle. Here the CDR3 DNA reads TGTGCCAGCAGCCTCCTCGGCCCCTGGGGCAATGAGCAGTTCTTC. Protein: CASSLLGPWGNEQFF.

This clonotype came up many times. The chain is built from TRBV12-3 or TRBV12-4 and TRBJ1-1; 8 positions agree with TRBD1. Losses at the gene ends were 5 bases for V and 1 base for J; bases not matched to a gene: 6. This CDR3 has 15 amino acids. CDR3 in DNA: TGTGCCAGCAGTCCTATAGGGACAGGGAACACTGAAGCTTTCTTT. Encoded protein: CASSPIGTGNTEAFF.

Many counts were recorded for this clonotype. The chain uses TRBV4-2 and TRBJ2-2, with 7 bases fitting TRBD2. The germline gives CDR1 LGHNA, CDR2 YNFKEQ. J gave up 2 bases and V 4 bases, and 10 bases lay outside the gene matches. CDR3 size: 17 residues. The CDR3 sequence: CASSPMMGEGNTGELFF. The DNA of the CDR3 is TGTGCCAGCAGCCCTATGATGGGGGAGGGAAACACCGGGGAGCTGTTTTTT.

This clonotype has at least ten counts. The rearrangement uses TRBV11-3 and TRBJ2-7, with unresolved D. CDR1 is SGHNT, CDR2 YENEEA, per germline. V was clipped by 2 bases and J by 2 bases, with 10 bases between them. The CDR3 covers 14 residues. The CDR3: CASSLSGDAYEQYF. The CDR3 region has the DNA TGTGCCAGCAGCTTAAGTGGGGATGCCTACGAGCAGTACTTC.

This clonotype was counted ten times or more. V and J are TRBV18 and TRBJ1-2; D gene unclear. Between the trimmed V and J ends, which lost 0 bases and 9 bases, there was a span of 8 bases. The germline V gene has CDR1 KGHSH and CDR2 LQKENI. This CDR3 has 12 amino acids. DNA for the CDR3: TGTGCCAGCTCACCACCCGGAGGTAGCTACACCTTC. This translates into CASSPPGGSYTF.

This clonotype was seen at least ten times. V usage is TRBV29-1 and J usage is TRBJ1-1, with D perhaps matching TRBD1 (6 bases). The CDR3 loop spans 14 amino acids. Trimming stripped 2 bases from V and 4 bases from J, with 14 bases between. The germline V gene encodes CDR1 SQVTM and CDR2 ANQGSEA. The CDR3 region has the DNA TGCAGCGTTGAAAATAGGGGGGGCATCACTGAAGCTTTCTTT. It encodes CSVENRGGITEAFF. Supplemented by reference TRBV29-1 and TRBJ1-1, the full variable domain reads SAVISQKPSRDICQRGTSLTIQCQVDSQVTMMFWYRQQPGQSLTLIATANQGSEATYESGFVIDKFPISRPNLTFSTLTVSNMSPEDSSIYLCSVENRGGITEAFFGQGTRLTVV.

This clonotype turned up a few times. The chain joins TRBV7-6 to TRBJ1-1; 7 nucleotides align to TRBD1. With V trimmed by 6 bases and J by 3 bases, 7 bases remained unmatched. Per germline, CDR1 SGHVS and CDR2 FNYEAQ. The CDR3 is made up of 14 amino acids. CDR3 sequence: CASSSTGSYTEAFF. CDR3 in DNA: TGTGCCAGCAGTTCGACAGGGAGTTACACTGAAGCTTTCTTT.

This clonotype was observed a handful of times. The chain recombines TRBV4-1 with TRBJ1-6; TRBD1 agrees at 10 bases. The CDR3 is made up of 16 amino acids. With 4 bases clipped from V and 9 bases from J, the junction kept 9 bases outside the gene matches. Per the germline V gene, CDR1 is MGHRA and CDR2 is YSYEKL. The CDR3 loop reads CASSLRSTGGSSPLHF. CDR3 nucleotides: TGCGCCAGCAGCCTACGCTCGACAGGGGGCAGTTCACCCCTCCACTTT.